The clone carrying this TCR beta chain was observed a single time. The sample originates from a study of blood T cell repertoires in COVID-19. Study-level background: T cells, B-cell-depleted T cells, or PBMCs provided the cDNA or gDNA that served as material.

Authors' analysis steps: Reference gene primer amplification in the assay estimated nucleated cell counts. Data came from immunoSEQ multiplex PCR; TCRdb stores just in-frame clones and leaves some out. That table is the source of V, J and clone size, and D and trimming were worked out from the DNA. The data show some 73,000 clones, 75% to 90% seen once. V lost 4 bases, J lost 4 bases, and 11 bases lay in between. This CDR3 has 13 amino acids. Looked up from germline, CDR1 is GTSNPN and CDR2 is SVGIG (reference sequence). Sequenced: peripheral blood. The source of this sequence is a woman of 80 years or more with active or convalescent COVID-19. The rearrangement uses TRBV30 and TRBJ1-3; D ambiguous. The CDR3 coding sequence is TGTGCCTGGACCGAACAGATAGGAAACACCATATATTTT. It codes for CAWTEQIGNTIYF.